One sample yielded the 7 T cell receptor beta chains listed below, sequenced in a study of T cell changes during pregnancy in multiple sclerosis. This table comes from immunoSEQ multiplex PCR, and its TCRdb copy is limited to in-frame clones, with some not included. The table records 90,000 to 120,000 clones, 92% of them present only once. This material consisted of peripheral blood, taken in the third trimester of pregnancy. Receptor source: a female donor in good health, enrolled as a control in a pregnancy study.

This chain links TRBV2 with TRBJ1-1, with D maybe TRBD1 (5 bases). The germline CDR1 and CDR2 sequences are SNHLY and FYNNEI. This CDR3 has 14 residues. Between the trimmed V and J ends, which lost 4 bases and 6 bases, there was a span of 15 bases. The CDR3 nucleotides are TGTGCCAGCAGTGTTCGACGGGGGGACTCTGAAGCTTTCTTT. Translated: CASSVRRGDSEAFF.

This CDR3 reads CASSPWVGGTDTQYF. Written as DNA, the CDR3 is TGTGCCAGCAGCCCCTGGGTCGGAGGCACAGATACGCAGTATTTT. The rearrangement uses TRBV7-2 and TRBJ2-3, with D unclear. The CDR3 covers 15 residues. Trimming took off 5 bases at V and 1 base at J, with 13 bases between the two ends. Germline V gives CDR1 SGHTA, CDR2 FQGNSA.

The chain combines TRBV10-3 with TRBJ1-2; a weak D match, TRBD1 (6 bases). Germline CDR1 and CDR2: ENHRY and SYGVKD. The CDR3 length is 13 residues. The V and J ends lost 7 bases and 5 bases respectively, with 14 bases between them. This CDR3 reads CAIKGGARYGYTF. The DNA of the CDR3 is TGTGCCATCAAGGGGGGGGCTAGGTATGGCTACACCTTC.

The chain recombines TRBV29-1 with TRBJ1-1; 8 positions match TRBD1. Germline V gives CDR1 SQVTM, CDR2 ANQGSEA. This CDR3 has 14 amino acids. V shed 6 bases and J 4 bases; nucleotides not matched to a gene: 10. DNA for the CDR3: TGCAGCGTACGACAGGGTCAGGGGGCCACTGAAGCTTTCTTT. It is translated as CSVRQGQGATEAFF.

This chain links TRBV29-1 with TRBJ2-3, with a tentative D call TRBD1 (6 bases). The V gene's germline CDR1 is SQVTM and CDR2 ANQGSEA. Trimming left V 0 bases short and J 3 bases short, with 10 bases between. The CDR3 is 14 residues long. CDR3 in amino acids: CSVEDRGLTDTQYF. The CDR3 bases are TGCAGCGTTGAAGACAGGGGATTGACAGATACGCAGTATTTT.

The J gene is TRBJ1-6, the V gene TRBV6-5; D is undetermined. Germline CDR1 MNHEY, CDR2 SVGAGI. This CDR3 comprises 15 residues. Trimming removed 6 bases from V and 6 bases from J, with 15 bases in between. Written as DNA, the CDR3 is TGTGCCAGCAGGAGGGCGACCACCCTTAATTCACCCCTCCACTTT. Its protein is CASRRATTLNSPLHF.

This chain joins TRBV14 and TRBJ2-2; D might be TRBD1 (6 bases). CDR1 SGHDN and CDR2 FVKESK come from the germline V gene. The CDR3 extends over 13 amino acids. The germline V and J ends were trimmed by 1 base and 13 bases, with 13 bases remaining between them. CDR3 region: CASSQADSPGLFF. The CDR3 DNA follows: TGTGCCAGCAGCCAAGCGGACAGCCCGGGGCTGTTTTTT.